This TCR beta chain was observed in a study of cytotoxic CD8 clonotypes in ibrutinib-treated CLL. Background on the study: Complete response was seen in 2 patients and partial in some 25; about twelve progressed and some 14 stayed remitted after a median about six years. General study results and limits: At the start, clonality exceeded age-matched healthy donors and followed circulating CD8+ T-cell counts. Clonality increased with ibrutinib response but returned toward baseline at progression. Progressing patients had sampling times that differed from those of sustained-remission patients.

Germline CDR1 reads SGHNT; CDR2 reads YYREEE (reference sequence). Trimming took 3 bases from V and 2 from J, leaving 10 bases between them. This CDR3 has 14 residues. The protocol was immunoSEQ multiplex PCR, while the TCRdb copy is restricted to in-frame clones and leaves out a portion. The data show 160,000 or so clones, with roughly 86% seen just once and roughly 2% held by the top ten. Details on this clone: Its antigen remains unidentified.

The sequencing used PBMCs, collected after 12 months of ibrutinib treatment. The origin of this receptor is a human donor with chronic lymphocytic leukemia. The chain joins TRBV5-4 to TRBJ2-3, with D perhaps given as TRBD1 or TRBD2 (5 bases each). The CDR3 protein is CASSSGTDTDTQYF. In DNA, the CDR3 is TGTGCCAGCAGCTCTGGGACGGACACAGATACGCAGTATTTT.